This T cell receptor beta chain stems from a study of cytomegalovirus exposure and HLA in healthy donors. Donors were nominally healthy when sampled, though unrecorded immune exposures were likely. This CDR3 has 13 residues. V gave up 3 bases and J gave up 3 bases, with 8 bases separating them. Germline V gene sequence: CDR1 KGHSH, CDR2 LQKENI. The PCR used 60 Vbeta and 13 Jbeta primers. The protocol was immunoSEQ multiplex PCR, while the TCRdb copy is restricted to in-frame clones and leaves out a portion. The table includes 130,000 or so clones, over 70% detected once. Whole-study results and caveats: CMV serostatus was the sole immune exposure information available. Later on, a genetic analysis was performed. It linked a missense variant in DCLRE1C with V- and J-gene trimming of TCR beta.

On this clone itself: Its specificity is unknown.

This chain joins TRBV18 and TRBJ2-5; D uncertain. Material: PBMCs. The sequence derives from a woman between 35 and 50 years old in good health and CMV-seropositive. The CDR3: CASSPRHEETQYF. CDR3 bases: TGTGCCAGCTCACCCCGACATGAAGAGACCCAGTACTTC.